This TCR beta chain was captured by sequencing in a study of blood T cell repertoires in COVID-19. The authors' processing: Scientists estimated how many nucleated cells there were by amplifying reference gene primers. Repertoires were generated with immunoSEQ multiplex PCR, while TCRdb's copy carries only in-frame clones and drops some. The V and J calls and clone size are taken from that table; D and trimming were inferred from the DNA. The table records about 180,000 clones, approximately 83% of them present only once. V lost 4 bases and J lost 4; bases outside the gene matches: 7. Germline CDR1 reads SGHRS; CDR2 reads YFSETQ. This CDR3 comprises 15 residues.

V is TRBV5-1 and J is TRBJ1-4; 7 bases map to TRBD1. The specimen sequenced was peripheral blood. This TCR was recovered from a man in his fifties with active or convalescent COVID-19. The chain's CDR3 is CASSTGTDLNEKLFF. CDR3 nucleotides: TGCGCCAGCAGCACCGGGACAGATCTTAATGAAAAACTGTTTTTT.